These 16 T cell receptor beta chains share one sample of origin, sequenced in a study of blood T cell repertoires in COVID-19. Profiled with immunoSEQ multiplex PCR; TCRdb holds only in-frame clones, not every one. The table shows roughly 410,000 clones, with 89% occurring only once. The sample was peripheral blood. These receptors all come from a middle-aged woman with COVID-19, enrolled during active disease.

V is TRBV5-8 and J is TRBJ2-7; D ambiguous. The V gene's germline CDR1 is SGHTS and CDR2 YDEGEE. V was pared by 10 bases and J by 3 bases, with 23 bases between. The CDR3 has 15 residues. The DNA for the CDR3 is TGTGCCCACTTAGACCGGCAAGGTAGCCGCTACGAGCAGTACTTC. Its protein is CAHLDRQGSRYEQYF. The full variable domain, completed using reference TRBV5-8 and TRBJ2-7, is EAGVTQSPTHLIKTRGQQATLRCSPISGHTSVYWYQQALGLGLQFLLWYDEGEERNRGNFPPRFSGRQFPNYSSELNVNALELEDSALYLCAHLDRQGSRYEQYFGPGTRLTVT.

This clone was seen only once. This chain joins TRBV5-1 and TRBJ2-5; 7 bases map to TRBD2. The junction had 11 bases not matched to a gene; V was cut back by 2 bases and J by 1 base. CDR1 is SGHRS, CDR2 YFSETQ, per germline. The CDR3 sequence is 17 residues long. The CDR3 reads CASSFVLGGGSQETQYF. In nucleotides, the CDR3 is TGCGCCAGCAGCTTTGTTCTTGGCGGGGGATCCCAAGAGACCCAGTACTTC.

This clone was observed once. This chain uses TRBV6-4 with TRBJ1-6; 11 nucleotides agree with TRBD1. CDR1 and CDR2 from the germline V gene are MRHNA and SNTAGT. V dropped 4 bases and J dropped 8; count of bases not matched to a gene: 4. The CDR3 is 15 amino acids. The CDR3 region has the DNA TGTGCCAGCAGTGCGGGACAGGGGGGTGATTCACCCCTCCACTTT. It codes for CASSAGQGGDSPLHF.

V usage is TRBV29-1 and J usage is TRBJ2-1; tentative D call: TRBD2 (6 bases). V was pared by 2 bases and J by 6 bases, with 14 bases between. This CDR3 has 14 amino acids. CDR1 and CDR2 (germline): SQVTM, ANQGSEA. In DNA form, the CDR3 reads TGCAGCGTTGAACGAGTTTGGGGAGGCAATGAGCAGTTCTTC. Its protein product is CSVERVWGGNEQFF.

The J gene is TRBJ2-5, the V gene TRBV19, with 8 bases lining up with TRBD1. V lost 5 bases, J lost 4 bases, and 9 bases stayed unmatched. The CDR3 consists of 15 residues. CDR1 and CDR2 (germline): LNHDA, SQIVND (reference sequence). For the CDR3, the DNA is TGTGCCAGTAGTCTCGGACAGGGACACGTAGAGACCCAGTACTTC. Amino acid sequence: CASSLGQGHVETQYF.

The chain recombines TRBV7-9 with TRBJ2-7, with TRBD1 matching over 9 bases. The CDR3 extends over 15 amino acids. J gave up 4 bases and V 4 bases, and 8 bases lay outside the gene matches. Germline V lookup: CDR1 SEHNR, CDR2 FQNEAQ (reference sequence). In nucleotides, the CDR3 is TGTGCCAGCAGCTCGAACCGGGACAGGGTGTACGAGCAGTACTTC. Its translation is CASSSNRDRVYEQYF.

The CDR3: CASSLTRGNTIYF. The CDR3 bases are TGTGCCAGCAGTTTAACGAGGGGAAACACCATATATTTT. J is TRBJ1-3 and V is TRBV27; D unresolved. V lost 2 bases, J lost 4 bases, and 6 bases lay in between. Germline V CDR1 and CDR2: MNHEY, SMNVEV (reference sequence). The length of the CDR3 is 13 residues.

V gene TRBV28 combines with J gene TRBJ1-1; unclear D gene. The germline CDR1 and CDR2 sequences are MDHEN and SYDVKM. The CDR3 has 13 amino acids. Trimming left V 4 bases short and J 0 bases short, with 6 bases between. CDR3 in DNA: TGTGCCAGCAGTTCCCACATGAACACTGAAGCTTTCTTT. This codes for CASSSHMNTEAFF.

The V call is TRBV19, the J call TRBJ1-3; perhaps TRBD1 as D (5 bases). The CDR3 spans 13 residues. Trimming stripped 5 bases from V and 4 bases from J, with 9 bases between. CDR1 is LNHDA and CDR2 is SQIVND in the germline V gene (reference sequence). The CDR3 loop reads CASSPGVGNTIYF. The CDR3, as DNA: TGTGCCAGTAGTCCGGGGGTCGGAAACACCATATATTTT.

The chain recombines TRBV6-2 or TRBV6-3 with TRBJ1-2; possibly TRBD1 for D (5 bases). This CDR3 comprises 16 residues. Germline assignment: CDR1 MNHEY and CDR2 SVGEGT. Trimming left V 6 bases short and J 4 bases short, with 21 bases between. In DNA, the CDR3 is TGTGCCAGCAGCCCTACCACGTTCAGGGTGGCCTATGGCTACACCTTC. This translates into CASSPTTFRVAYGYTF.

This clone has only a few counts. V is TRBV6-5 and J is TRBJ2-7, with TRBD2 matching over 8 bases. Germline V gene sequence: CDR1 MNHEY, CDR2 SVGAGI. The length of the CDR3 is 13 residues. With V trimmed by 7 bases and J by 4 bases, 6 bases remained unmatched. The CDR3: CASTHREGYEQYF. The DNA for the CDR3 is TGTGCCAGCACTCACCGGGAGGGATACGAGCAGTACTTC.

This sequence joins TRBV27 and TRBJ1-1, with a weak D call TRBD1 (6 bases). The V gene's germline CDR1 is MNHEY and CDR2 SMNVEV (reference sequence). V shed 0 bases and J shed 4 bases, with 15 bases lying between them. CDR3 length: 16 residues. CDR3 residues: CASSLSTQGWATEAFF. As DNA, the CDR3 is TGTGCCAGCAGTTTATCCACACAGGGCTGGGCCACTGAAGCTTTCTTT.

The chain combines TRBV29-1 with TRBJ2-1; the match to TRBD1 covers 10 bases. V shed 4 bases and J 0 bases; nucleotides not matched to a gene: 12. The CDR3 is 18 amino acids. Germline assignment: CDR1 SQVTM and CDR2 ANQGSEA. The CDR3 region is CSVVRSSWDRGSYNEQFF. CDR3 in DNA: TGCAGCGTTGTTAGGTCATCCTGGGACAGGGGCTCCTACAATGAGCAGTTCTTC.

This clone was recorded only once. The rearrangement joins TRBV4-3 to TRBJ1-1; TRBD1 might be the D (6 bases). Germline CDR1 and CDR2: LGHNA and YSLEER. V was clipped by 2 bases and J by 4 bases, with 11 bases between them. The CDR3 is made up of 14 amino acids. CDR3 sequence: CASSQSEGVTEAFF. In nucleotides, the CDR3 is TGCGCCAGCAGCCAATCTGAGGGGGTCACTGAAGCTTTCTTT.

The J gene is TRBJ1-1, the V gene TRBV7-2; D is unclear. Germline-derived CDR1 and CDR2 are SGHTA and FQGNSA. The V gene lost 3 bases and the J gene lost 4 bases, with 15 bases spanning the gap. The length of the CDR3 is 15 residues. The CDR3 here is CASSFIFGSGTEAFF. The CDR3 coding sequence is TGTGCCAGCAGCTTCATCTTCGGGAGTGGCACTGAAGCTTTCTTT.

This sequence joins TRBV4-3 and TRBJ2-2; 9 nucleotides line up with TRBD1. Germline V gene lookup returns CDR1 LGHNA and CDR2 YSLEER. V trimming: 4 bases; J trimming: 3 bases; junction bases outside the gene matches: 9. The CDR3 runs 17 residues. This CDR3 reads CASSPQWDRADTGELFF. For the CDR3, the DNA is TGCGCCAGCAGCCCACAGTGGGACAGGGCGGACACCGGGGAGCTGTTTTTT.